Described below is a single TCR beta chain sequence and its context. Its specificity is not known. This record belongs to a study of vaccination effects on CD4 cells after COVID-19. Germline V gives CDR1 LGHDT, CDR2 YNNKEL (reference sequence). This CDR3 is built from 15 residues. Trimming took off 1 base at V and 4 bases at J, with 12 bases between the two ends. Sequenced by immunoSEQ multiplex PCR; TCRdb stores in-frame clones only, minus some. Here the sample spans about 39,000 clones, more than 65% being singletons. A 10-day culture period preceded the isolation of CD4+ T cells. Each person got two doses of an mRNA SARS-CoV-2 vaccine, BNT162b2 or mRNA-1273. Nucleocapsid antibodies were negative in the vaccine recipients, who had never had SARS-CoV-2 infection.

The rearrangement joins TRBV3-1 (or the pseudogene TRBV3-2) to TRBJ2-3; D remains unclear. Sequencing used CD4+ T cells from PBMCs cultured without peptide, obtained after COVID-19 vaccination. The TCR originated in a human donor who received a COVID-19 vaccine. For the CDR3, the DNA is TGTGCCAGCAGCCAAGGAGTTAGGGTCTCAGATACGCAGTATTTT. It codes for CASSQGVRVSDTQYF.